This record looks at one T cell receptor beta chain sequence and its context. The sample originates from a study of blood T cell repertoires in COVID-19. Study information: Both acute and convalescent COVID-19 samples were obtained from the United States, Italy and Spain. In each case, the material was cDNA or gDNA derived from T cells, B-cell-depleted T cells, or PBMCs.

As processed by the authors: Nucleated cell counts were estimated from reference gene primer amplification. Here immunoSEQ multiplex PCR was the method, and the copy in TCRdb shows in-frame clones only, minus some. V, J and clone size are those of that table, while D and trimming were read from the DNA. The sample has 20,000 to 25,000 clones, about 88% seen once. The TCR sequence derives from a human donor in a cohort sampled during active COVID-19. The donor label of this sample is uncertain. Sequenced: peripheral blood.

CDR3 amino acids: CASSLPGQGLTEAFF. CDR3 coding DNA: TGTGCCAGCAGCTTGCCGGGACAGGGGCTCACTGAAGCTTTCTTT. This sequence joins TRBV5-4 and TRBJ1-1; 10 nucleotides line up with TRBD1. The CDR3 sequence is 15 residues long. V gave up 1 base and J gave up 4 bases; unmatched junction bases: 4. Per the germline V gene, CDR1 is SGHNT and CDR2 is YYREEE (reference sequence).